This is a list of T cell receptor beta chains from one sample in a study of shared clonotypes between healthy human individuals. Produced via immunoSEQ multiplex PCR; TCRdb's table is partial and in-frame only. This sample has roughly 650,000 clones, with 95% to 96% found just once. Sequenced material: naive CD8+ T cells sorted from blood. The receptors originated from a woman younger than 45 in good health. Each CDR3 is given with its conserved first and last residue. Each record gives: D gene, V gene, clone size, J gene, CDR3 protein, CDR3 DNA. D genes are given only for firm matches. Size is stated for part of the rows, as once, few or many counts, or as a class when the clone is expanded.

-	TRBV4-1	-	TRBJ2-2	CASSQEGGVETGELFF	TGCGCCAGCAGCCAAGAGGGGGGCGTGGAAACCGGGGAGCTGTTTTTT
-	TRBV6-5	-	TRBJ2-7	CASSYFTGGSGEQYF	TGTGCCAGCAGTTACTTTACGGGGGGCTCAGGCGAGCAGTACTTC
-	TRBV28	once	TRBJ2-2	CASSPGTYTGELFF	TGTGCCAGCAGTCCCGGGACCTACACCGGGGAGCTGTTTTTT
-	TRBV2	-	TRBJ1-5	CASSEEPGLNQPQHF	TGTGCCAGCAGTGAAGAGCCAGGGCTTAATCAGCCCCAGCATTTT
TRBD2	TRBV27	-	TRBJ2-7	CASSLTSGPPYEQYF	TGTGCCAGCAGTTTGACTAGCGGGCCTCCCTACGAGCAGTACTTC
-	TRBV4-1	-	TRBJ2-3	CASSYRKDTQYF	TGCGCCAGCAGCTACCGGAAAGATACGCAGTATTTT
-	TRBV28	-	TRBJ1-2	CASSLLPGDDYGYTF	TGTGCCAGCAGTTTATTACCAGGGGACGACTATGGCTACACCTTC
-	TRBV19	-	TRBJ2-7	CASSISPTYEQYF	TGTGCCAGTAGTATAAGCCCGACTTACGAGCAGTACTTC
TRBD2	TRBV2	-	TRBJ2-7	CASSVLTSGRWVLNEQYF	TGTGCCAGCAGCGTATTAACTAGCGGGAGGTGGGTTCTCAACGAGCAGTACTTC
-	TRBV25-1	-	TRBJ1-5	CASSESGSPQHF	TGTGCCAGCAGTGAATCTGGGTCGCCCCAGCATTTT
TRBD1	TRBV5-4	-	TRBJ2-5	CASSAGTGVLHRGGETQYF	TGTGCCAGCAGCGCCGGGACAGGAGTACTCCACCGAGGTGGGGAGACCCAGTACTTC
-	TRBV19	-	TRBJ1-6	CASSLGTPYGGVSPLHF	TGTGCCAGTAGTCTCGGGACTCCTTATGGGGGCGTTTCACCCCTCCACTTT
TRBD2	TRBV19	-	TRBJ2-5	CASTQGVLAGGQETQYF	TGTGCCAGTACCCAGGGAGTGCTAGCGGGAGGTCAAGAGACCCAGTACTTC
-	TRBV7-7	-	TRBJ2-2	CASSSPTGELFF	TGTGCCAGCAGCTCGCCCACCGGGGAGCTGTTTTTT
-	TRBV5-1	-	TRBJ1-1	CASSYGPDRNTEAFF	TGCGCCAGCAGTTACGGCCCTGATCGTAACACTGAAGCTTTCTTT
-	TRBV7-9	-	TRBJ1-1	CASRGAEAFF	TGTGCCAGCAGAGGGGCTGAAGCTTTCTTT
-	TRBV7-2	-	TRBJ2-1	CASSLVPQRQVDNEQFF	TGTGCCAGCAGCTTAGTTCCCCAGCGCCAGGTCGACAATGAGCAGTTCTTC
TRBD2	TRBV7-7	-	TRBJ2-1	CASSSSSEAGTVDEQFF	TGTGCCAGCAGCTCTTCTTCGGAAGCGGGGACTGTCGATGAGCAGTTCTTC
-	TRBV19	-	TRBJ1-1	CASRSGSEAFF	TGTGCCAGTAGGTCGGGCTCTGAAGCTTTCTTT
-	TRBV5-6	-	TRBJ2-7	CASSLTDSSYEQYF	TGTGCCAGCAGCTTGACTGACAGCTCCTACGAGCAGTACTTC
-	TRBV19	-	TRBJ2-7	CASSRTGSYEQYF	TGTGCCAGTAGTCGGACGGGTTCCTACGAGCAGTACTTC
-	TRBV27	-	TRBJ2-7	CASSYSWGTQAYEQYF	TGTGCCAGCAGTTATAGTTGGGGCACCCAAGCCTACGAGCAGTACTTC
-	TRBV20-1	-	TRBJ2-1	CSARGHNEQFF	TGCAGTGCTAGAGGTCACAATGAGCAGTTCTTC